This passage covers 8 T cell receptor beta chains from one sample sequenced in a study of cytomegalovirus exposure and HLA in healthy donors. Primers: 60 Vbeta forward and 13 Jbeta reverse. The data were produced by immunoSEQ multiplex PCR, yet TCRdb's version contains in-frame clones alone and is incomplete. This table has about 110,000 clones, under 70% appearing once. The sample taken for sequencing was PBMCs. These receptors came from a man aged 25-45 years in good health and CMV-seropositive.

This chain joins TRBV7-2 and TRBJ1-5, with D unclear. The CDR3 contains 15 residues. Germline lookup yields CDR1 SGHTA and CDR2 FQGNSA. V was cut by 1 base and J by 5 bases, with 12 bases left in between. CDR3 amino acids: CASSLGPHEDQPQHF. DNA for the CDR3: TGTGCCAGCAGCTTAGGTCCACACGAGGATCAGCCCCAGCATTTT.

In this sample, this clone turned up once. Written as DNA, the CDR3 is TGTGCCATCAGGGAGGAGGGACAGCTCTACGAGCAGTACTTC. Translating gives CAIREEGQLYEQYF. The chain couples TRBV10-3 to TRBJ2-7; weak D call: TRBD1 (7 bases). There are 14 residues in the CDR3. V gave up 6 bases and J gave up 3 bases, with 15 bases separating them. Germline V gene sequence: CDR1 ENHRY, CDR2 SYGVKD.

V usage is TRBV5-8 and J usage is TRBJ1-5; tentative D call: TRBD1 (6 bases). Germline V gene data show CDR1 as SGHTS and CDR2 as YDEGEE. CDR3 size: 14 residues. V was cut by 1 base and J by 7 bases, with 12 bases left in between. The CDR3 DNA is TGTGCCAGCAGCTTGCGACAGGTTCCGCAGCCCCAGCATTTT. Translation: CASSLRQVPQPQHF.

CDR3 loop: CSASLNYGYTF. The CDR3 DNA reads TGCAGCGCCTCCCTTAACTATGGCTACACCTTC. This chain joins TRBV29-1 and TRBJ1-2, with D uncertain. This CDR3 is built from 11 residues. Trimming stripped 7 bases from V and 1 base from J, with 7 bases between. The germline gives CDR1 SQVTM, CDR2 ANQGSEA.

This clone was counted a few times. The chain combines TRBV2 with TRBJ2-2, with TRBD1 matching over 10 bases. Germline values: CDR1 SNHLY, CDR2 FYNNEI. This CDR3 region has 15 residues. The junction had 4 bases not matched to a gene; V was cut back by 6 bases and J by 3 bases. The CDR3 region is CASRPGQGDTGELFF. CDR3 nucleotide sequence: TGTGCCAGCAGGCCCGGACAGGGGGACACCGGGGAGCTGTTTTTT.

The rearrangement uses TRBV6-5 and TRBJ1-1, with a weak D call TRBD1 (5 bases). Germline V gene data show CDR1 as MNHEY and CDR2 as SVGAGI. The V gene lost 5 bases and the J gene lost 4 bases, with 14 bases spanning the gap. This CDR3 is built from 14 residues. The CDR3 here is CASSEGEEGTEAFF. The CDR3 DNA follows: TGTGCCAGCAGTGAAGGGGAGGAGGGCACTGAAGCTTTCTTT.

The chain links TRBV5-1 to TRBJ2-4; maybe TRBD2 (5 bases). Trimming stripped 0 bases from V and 8 bases from J, with 24 bases between. The CDR3 runs to 18 residues. Germline CDR1 SGHRS, CDR2 YFSETQ. CDR3 bases: TGCGCCAGCAGCTTGGGGCTCCTCAGCGGTATAGGGTGGGACATTCAGTACTTC. It is translated as CASSLGLLSGIGWDIQYF.

The J gene is TRBJ1-5, the V gene TRBV23-1; 7 positions match TRBD1. TRBV23-1 is marked as an open reading frame, function uncertain. Germline trimming cut 2 bases from V and 0 bases from J; bases unmatched to any gene: 7. The CDR3 totals 17 residues. The CDR3 region has the DNA TGCGCCAGCAGTCAAAGGGGACAGTTTAATAGCAATCAGCCCCAGCATTTT. Its protein is CASSQRGQFNSNQPQHF.